This T cell receptor beta chain was recovered during a study of blood T cell repertoires in COVID-19. Across the whole study: The study drew acute and convalescent COVID-19 samples from the United States, Italy and Spain.

This clone is a singleton in its sample. As originally analysed: Reference gene primers were amplified, and this amplification served to estimate nucleated cell counts. Assay: immunoSEQ multiplex PCR; the TCRdb copy retains only in-frame clones and omits some. D and trimming were read from the DNA, whereas the V and J calls and clone size are those reported in that table. In the table there are 72,000 or so clones, around nine tenths of which are singletons. Germline CDR1 is SGHRS and CDR2 is YFSETQ. The CDR3 spans 16 residues. Losses at the gene ends were 1 base for V and 7 bases for J; bases not matched to a gene: 9.

This clonotype was sampled from a man aged 45-65 years with active COVID-19. The V call is TRBV5-1, the J call TRBJ2-1, with 9 bases fitting TRBD2. What was sequenced was peripheral blood. The CDR3 loop reads CASSLSPSGVGNEQFF. DNA for the CDR3: TGCGCCAGCAGCTTGTCTCCTAGCGGGGTGGGTAATGAGCAGTTCTTC.